The rows below give T cell receptor beta chains drawn from one sample of a study of cytotoxic CD8 clonotypes in ibrutinib-treated CLL. Measured with immunoSEQ multiplex PCR; TCRdb has only the in-frame clones, and not every one. In the table there are some 130,000 clones, approximately 90% of which are singletons. The specimen was PBMCs, collected after 12 months of ibrutinib treatment. These receptors were collected from a human donor with chronic lymphocytic leukemia. Each CDR3 is given without its conserved first and last residue. Each record gives: V gene, J gene, CDR3 protein.

TRBV11-3	TRBJ2-3	ASSSRTSGSTDTQY
TRBV5-1	TRBJ2-7	ASSLEETFAYEQY
TRBV5-1	TRBJ2-1	ASSLDVPSYNEQF
TRBV19	TRBJ1-1	ASSVRQNTEAF
TRBV9	TRBJ2-3	ASGSGGRLIDTQY
TRBV27	TRBJ1-1	ASRPTRGQATEAF
TRBV7-9	TRBJ2-3	ASSLVMAGGPDTQY
TRBV10-2	TRBJ2-3	ASKVATDTQY
TRBV5-1	TRBJ2-5	ASSFSGRAESETQY
TRBV28	TRBJ1-4	ASSLLGQGAGEKLF
TRBV7-3	TRBJ1-2	ASSLGQGLDYGYT
TRBV6-5	TRBJ2-3	ATSGSTDTQY
TRBV14	TRBJ2-7	ASSQGASGSYEQY
TRBV28	TRBJ2-7	ASSLVAGSSYEQY
TRBV9	TRBJ2-7	ASSVGLAGGIYEQY
TRBV25-1	TRBJ2-3	ASSAGTSGIPRQY
TRBV9	TRBJ2-2	ASSVVAGSVDGELF
TRBV19	TRBJ1-2	ASSLTGQARDGYT
TRBV2	TRBJ1-2	ANKRQVETNYGYT
TRBV6-5	TRBJ2-7	ATRDRTNEQY
TRBV10-3	TRBJ2-7	AISKASGKEPGGQY
TRBV19	TRBJ2-1	ASSPAAKGNEQF
TRBV27	TRBJ1-4	ASSPGTKKLF
TRBV7-9	TRBJ1-2	AMGPQGYGYT
TRBV9	TRBJ2-1	ASSANSYNEQF
TRBV18	TRBJ2-1	ASSRLIAEQF
TRBV28	TRBJ2-5	ASSSVTSGQETQY
TRBV6-5	TRBJ1-1	ASRGLKRAEAF
TRBV9	TRBJ2-7	ASSPGLASLGEQY
TRBV28	TRBJ2-5	ASSRLVGGKKETQY
TRBV4-1	TRBJ2-7	ASSQLEASTYEQY
TRBV6-5	TRBJ2-7	ASSYSPGNEQY
TRBV7-6	TRBJ2-3	ASSPGAGWASGSVTDTQY
TRBV4-3	TRBJ2-1	ASSQGLAGKYNEQF
TRBV21-1	TRBJ1-4	ASSGPGREKLF
TRBV5-1	TRBJ2-3	ASSPGGATDTQY
TRBV5-1	TRBJ2-5	ASSLGQKETQY